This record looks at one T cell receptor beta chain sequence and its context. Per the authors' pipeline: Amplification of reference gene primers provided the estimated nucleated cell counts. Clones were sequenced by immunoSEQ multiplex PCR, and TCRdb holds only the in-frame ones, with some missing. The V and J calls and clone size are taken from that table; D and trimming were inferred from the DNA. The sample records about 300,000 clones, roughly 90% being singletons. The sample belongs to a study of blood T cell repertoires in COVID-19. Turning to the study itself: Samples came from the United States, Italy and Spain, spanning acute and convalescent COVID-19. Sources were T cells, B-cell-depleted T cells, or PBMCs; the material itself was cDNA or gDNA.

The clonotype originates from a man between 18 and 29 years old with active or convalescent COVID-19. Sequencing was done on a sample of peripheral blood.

The CDR3 protein is CASSLVRLLAGEGSEQFF. The CDR3, as DNA: TGTGCCAGCAGCTTAGTCCGACTACTAGCGGGAGAAGGGAGTGAGCAGTTCTTC. The chain uses TRBV7-8 and TRBJ2-1; 11 bases align to TRBD2. The CDR3 is 18 amino acids. The junction had 14 bases not matched to a gene; V was cut back by 1 base and J by 9 bases. CDR1 and CDR2 (germline): SGHVS, FQNEAQ.